The sequence of this T cell receptor (beta chain) was determined in a study of OX40 agonist ivuxolimab in advanced cancers. Study results and limitations: More expanded clones were seen, on average, in CD8+ T cells than in CD4+. The study found among the lowest clonal expansion in partial responders at 0.1-3.0 mg/kg.

The V end was cut by 0 bases, the J end by 3 bases, with 4 bases between. CDR1 SGHRS and CDR2 YFSETQ come from the germline V gene. The CDR3 has 12 amino acids. Profiling relied on immunoSEQ multiplex PCR, and the TCRdb table lists in-frame clones only, not all of them. The table records about 77,000 clones, around 82% of them present only once. This clone appeared a single time. Its antigen remains unknown. The V and J genes are TRBV5-1 and TRBJ2-7; D not resolved. Material: CD4+ or CD8+ T cells sorted from blood, obtained in a trial of the OX40 agonist ivuxolimab. This TCR derives from an adult with an advanced solid tumor such as melanoma, head and neck, liver or kidney cancer. The CDR3 loop reads CASSLDVYEQYF. CDR3 bases: TGCGCCAGCAGCTTGGATGTCTACGAGCAGTACTTC.